The 23 T cell receptor beta chains below come from one sample, sequenced in a study of CD8 T cells in ankylosing spondylitis. Overall study findings and caveats: Seemingly distinctive of ankylosing spondylitis blood was a TCR beta motif formed by eight highly homologous variants.

TCRdb called the 5' RACE reads again in MiXCR, with one record for every CDR3 protein. This sample yields more than 500,000 distinct CDR3 sequences, of which about 5.7% are seen a single time; approximately 3.5% belongs to the top ten. For these TCRs, the target antigens are not known. Sample: blood, either unsorted or a sorted T cell fraction (not recorded which). These receptors all stem from a male donor with ankylosing spondylitis.

The rearrangement joins TRBV7-2 to TRBJ1-1; no clear D. Looked up from germline, CDR1 is SGHTA and CDR2 is FQGNSA. This CDR3 has 13 residues. Deletions cut 6 bases from V and 8 bases from J, with 16 bases between. The CDR3 nucleotides are TGTGCCAGCAGTAAGGAGGTGGGTGCCGAAGCTTTCTTT. Translated: CASSKEVGAEAFF.

This clonotype was detected a few times. The V call is TRBV6-2 or TRBV6-3, the J call TRBJ1-1; 9 nucleotides align to TRBD1. CDR3 length: 14 residues. Germline CDR1 is MNHEY and CDR2 is SVGEGT. The junction had 7 bases not matched to a gene; V was cut back by 6 bases and J by 5 bases. CDR3 sequence: CASRLTGTGTEAFF. The CDR3 DNA reads TGTGCCAGCAGACTAACCGGGACAGGGACTGAAGCTTTCTTT.

This clonotype was seen repeatedly, ten times or more. The genes are TRBV20-1 and TRBJ1-2; the match to TRBD1 covers 7 bases. CDR3 length: 16 residues. Germline V gene lookup returns CDR1 DFQATT and CDR2 SNEGSKA (reference sequence). Trimming cost V 6 bases and J 1 base; bases outside gene matches: 14. DNA of the CDR3: TGCAGTGCCCGAAAGGGCCCCCACAGGGGTAACTATGGCTACACCTTC. Amino acids: CSARKGPHRGNYGYTF.

This clonotype was recorded many times. V gene TRBV4-3 combines with J gene TRBJ2-1, with 10 bases that match TRBD2. CDR1 is LGHNA and CDR2 is YSLEER in the germline V gene. The CDR3 covers 15 residues. Trimming took 2 bases from V and 9 from J; bases not matched to a gene: 7. DNA for the CDR3: TGCGCCAGCAGCCAAAAAGCGGGGGGGCCTCTTGAGCAGTTCTTC. This codes for CASSQKAGGPLEQFF.

Of note for this clonotype: This may be a read error: a much more frequent sequence differs by one nucleotide. The CDR3 here is CSARDTLVYGRGTGELFF. CDR3 nucleotides: TGCAGTGCTAGAGACACCCTTGTATACGGGAGGGGAACCGGGGAGCTGTTTTTT. The chain has TRBV20-1 and TRBJ2-2; 8 bases are shared with TRBD2. The V segment lost 0 bases and the J segment 5 bases; nucleotides outside the gene matches: 14. The V gene's germline CDR1 is DFQATT and CDR2 SNEGSKA (reference sequence). This CDR3 is 18 amino acids long.

This clonotype was observed at least ten times. CDR3 DNA sequence: TGTGCCAGCAGCCACTCCTGGGGGCGTAAGGACACTGAAGCTTTCTTT. This encodes CASSHSWGRKDTEAFF. The chain carries TRBV27 and TRBJ1-1; TRBD1 might be the D (6 bases). The CDR3 totals 16 residues. With 6 bases removed from V and 3 bases from J, the gap between germline ends came to 20 bases. Per the germline V gene, CDR1 is MNHEY and CDR2 is SMNVEV (reference sequence).

This chain connects TRBV7-9 to TRBJ1-1, with D possibly TRBD1 on 5 matching bases. Germline values: CDR1 SEHNR, CDR2 FQNEAQ (reference sequence). Trimming removed 2 bases at V and 4 bases at J, with 11 bases between. This CDR3 region has 14 residues. In DNA, the CDR3 is TGTGCCAGCAGCTTAAATCAGGGAGTCACTGAAGCTTTCTTT. Translating it yields CASSLNQGVTEAFF.

This clonotype came up many times. The chain carries TRBV27 and TRBJ2-7; TRBD1 aligns across 11 bases. The CDR3 extends over 14 amino acids. V was pared by 8 bases and J by 3 bases, with 6 bases of the junction left unmatched. The germline V gene has CDR1 MNHEY and CDR2 SMNVEV (reference sequence). Here the CDR3 reads CASGFGTGGYEQYF. Here the CDR3 DNA reads TGTGCCAGCGGATTTGGGACAGGGGGCTACGAGCAGTACTTC.

This clonotype was seen repeatedly, ten times or more. CDR3 in DNA: TGTGCCAGCAGTTTACTGGAGGCCGCCGGTTACGAGCAGTACTTC. Its translation is CASSLLEAAGYEQYF. V is TRBV7-8 and J is TRBJ2-7; TRBD2 might be the D (5 bases). Germline lookup yields CDR1 SGHVS and CDR2 FQNEAQ. The CDR3 consists of 15 residues. Trimming shortened V by 6 bases and J by 4 bases, and 19 bases separated the two germline ends.

This clonotype was counted ten times or more. The chain employs TRBV29-1 and TRBJ2-3; D not resolved. Trimming pared 3 bases from V and 3 bases from J, leaving 4 bases between. Germline values: CDR1 SQVTM, CDR2 ANQGSEA. The CDR3 has 11 residues. In nucleotides, the CDR3 is TGCAGCGTTGAGCTTACAGATACGCAGTATTTT. Encoded protein: CSVELTDTQYF.

There are many counts of this clonotype. This chain uses TRBV5-1 with TRBJ1-2; a weak D match, TRBD1 (6 bases). Per the germline V gene, CDR1 is SGHRS and CDR2 is YFSETQ. This CDR3 region has 14 residues. The V and J ends lost 1 base and 8 bases respectively, with 15 bases between them. CDR3 sequence (DNA): TGCGCCAGCAGCTTGCAGGACAGTCGGATCGGCTACACCTTC. Its protein product is CASSLQDSRIGYTF.

Details on this clonotype: At one end the junction does not follow the germline gene, possibly because of a read error. The chain uses TRBV5-6 and TRBJ2-7; D uncertain. Germline-derived CDR1 and CDR2 are SGHDT and YYEEEE. The CDR3 loop spans 18 amino acids. Here the CDR3 reads CAISPGLIGFLSSYEQYF. In nucleotides, the CDR3 is TGTGCCATCAGCCCTGGGCTTATCGGGTTTTTAAGCTCCTACGAGCAGTACTTC.

This clonotype was seen a handful of times. The chain combines TRBV27 with TRBJ2-5, with 9 bases that match TRBD2. Germline V gene data show CDR1 as MNHEY and CDR2 as SMNVEV (reference sequence). The CDR3 consists of 18 residues. Losses at the gene ends were 0 bases for V and 4 bases for J; bases not matched to a gene: 12. This CDR3 reads CASSLSIRGRGGGETQYF. The CDR3, as DNA: TGTGCCAGCAGTTTATCGATCCGAGGGCGGGGGGGAGGAGAGACCCAGTACTTC.

This clonotype has a count of ten or more. The V gene is TRBV20-1, the J gene TRBJ1-2, with D perhaps matching TRBD1 (5 bases). V was clipped by 2 bases and J by 12 bases, with 13 bases between them. The CDR3 runs 11 residues. Germline values: CDR1 DFQATT, CDR2 SNEGSKA (reference sequence). The DNA for the CDR3 is TGCAGTGCTAGACGGGGGTCTAACGACACCTTC. It is translated as CSARRGSNDTF.

This clonotype was detected only a few times. The V gene is TRBV20-1, the J gene TRBJ2-1; possible D gene TRBD1, 5 bases. V was shortened by 3 bases and J by 1 base, with 13 bases between the two germline ends. CDR1 and CDR2 (germline): DFQATT, SNEGSKA (reference sequence). This CDR3 is 15 amino acids long. CDR3 sequence reads: CSARALRVSYNEQFF. DNA for the CDR3: TGCAGTGCTAGGGCACTCAGGGTATCCTACAATGAGCAGTTCTTC.

This clonotype has at least ten counts. The DNA of the CDR3 is TGTGCCAGCAGTGCCTTGACTGCTGAGCAGTTCTTC. It yields the protein CASSALTAEQFF. The V call is TRBV25-1, the J call TRBJ2-1; D remains ambiguous. Per germline, CDR1 MGHDK and CDR2 SYGVNS. The CDR3 runs to 12 residues. Trimming took 4 bases from V and 9 from J, leaving 10 bases between them.

Points on this clonotype: This sequence may be a read error, since a much larger clone differs from it by one base. The conserved phenylalanine or tryptophan normally closing the CDR3 is absent here, so this likely arose from a read error. The V and J genes are TRBV5-6 and TRBJ2-7; D may be TRBD2 (5 bases). V lost 3 bases, J lost 7 bases, and 11 bases lay in between. Germline CDR1 is SGHDT and CDR2 is YYEEEE. The CDR3 extends over 12 amino acids. Written as DNA, the CDR3 is TGTGCCAGCAGCTCGGACGGAGGAGAGCAGTACATC. Its protein is CASSSDGGEQYI.

This clonotype was found many times. This chain uses TRBV29-1 with TRBJ2-1; 10 bases fit TRBD2. Germline V gene data show CDR1 as SQVTM and CDR2 as ANQGSEA. V lost 4 bases to trimming and J lost 4 bases; unmatched junction nucleotides: 4. The CDR3 spans 14 residues. The CDR3 here is CSVGASGGYNEQFF. As DNA, the CDR3 is TGCAGCGTTGGAGCTAGCGGGGGATACAATGAGCAGTTCTTC.

The chain carries TRBV7-3 and TRBJ2-1, with 10 nucleotides matching TRBD2. Germline CDR1 reads SGHTA; CDR2 reads FQGTGA. This CDR3 is built from 19 residues. The J segment lost 0 bases and the V segment lost 11 bases, leaving 19 bases of the junction unmatched. The chain's CDR3 is CAFSPYLRTSGSSYNEQFF. CDR3 DNA sequence: TGTGCCTTCAGTCCCTACCTGAGGACTAGCGGAAGCTCCTACAATGAGCAGTTCTTC.

This clonotype was seen ten or more times. J is TRBJ1-5 and V is TRBV6-5; a possible D gene is TRBD1 (5 bases). The germline V gene encodes CDR1 MNHEY and CDR2 SVGAGI. The CDR3 loop spans 17 amino acids. Trimming removed 4 bases at V and 0 bases at J, with 16 bases between. The DNA for the CDR3 is TGTGCCAGCAGTTCTCTTGACAGCATCTATAGCAATCAGCCCCAGCATTTT. This sequence encodes CASSSLDSIYSNQPQHF.

This clonotype has a count of ten or more. The CDR3 coding sequence is TGTGCCAGCAGCCAACGGGACAGATCTCAGCCCCAGCATTTT. It yields the protein CASSQRDRSQPQHF. V and J are TRBV12-3 or TRBV12-4 and TRBJ1-5; 7 nucleotides line up with TRBD1. The CDR3 is made up of 14 amino acids. Trimming removed 6 bases from V and 6 bases from J; junction bases left unmatched: 8.

The chain is built from TRBV6-2 or TRBV6-3 and TRBJ1-1; D remains unclear. Germline V gives CDR1 MNHEY, CDR2 SVGEGT. V gave up 0 bases and J gave up 1 base, with 6 bases separating them. This CDR3 contains 14 residues. CDR3 amino acids: CASSYSVGNTEAFF. CDR3 nucleotides: TGTGCCAGCAGTTACTCGGTAGGGAACACTGAAGCTTTCTTT.

This clonotype was seen ten or more times. This chain joins TRBV12-3 or TRBV12-4 and TRBJ1-4; D gene unclear. The CDR3 is made up of 14 amino acids. V lost 2 bases, J lost 9 bases, and 13 bases lay in between. CDR3 loop: CASSLNTVAKKLFF. The CDR3 coding sequence is TGTGCCAGCAGTTTAAACACCGTGGCCAAAAAACTGTTTTTT.